This T cell receptor (beta chain) is drawn from a study of preoperative IRX-2 immunotherapy in early breast cancer. Documented treatment: preoperative locoregional IRX-2 cytokine immunotherapy. Patients received preoperative, locoregional IRX-2 cytokine immunotherapy in a phase Ib study. Germline V CDR1 and CDR2: MNHGY, SAAAGT. V gave up 5 bases and J gave up 6 bases; unmatched junction bases: 8. The CDR3 loop spans 15 amino acids. Assay: immunoSEQ multiplex PCR; the TCRdb copy retains only in-frame clones and omits some. The table shows approximately 24,000 clones, with approximately 80% occurring only once.

This clonotype originated in a human donor with breast cancer. The V and J genes are TRBV6-8 and TRBJ2-1; 9 bases are shared with TRBD1. The sequencing used lymph node tissue, collected after IRX-2 immunotherapy. The CDR3 here is CASSRGQGQSNEQFF. The DNA of the CDR3 is TGTGCCAGCAGTCGGGGACAGGGACAAAGCAATGAGCAGTTCTTC.